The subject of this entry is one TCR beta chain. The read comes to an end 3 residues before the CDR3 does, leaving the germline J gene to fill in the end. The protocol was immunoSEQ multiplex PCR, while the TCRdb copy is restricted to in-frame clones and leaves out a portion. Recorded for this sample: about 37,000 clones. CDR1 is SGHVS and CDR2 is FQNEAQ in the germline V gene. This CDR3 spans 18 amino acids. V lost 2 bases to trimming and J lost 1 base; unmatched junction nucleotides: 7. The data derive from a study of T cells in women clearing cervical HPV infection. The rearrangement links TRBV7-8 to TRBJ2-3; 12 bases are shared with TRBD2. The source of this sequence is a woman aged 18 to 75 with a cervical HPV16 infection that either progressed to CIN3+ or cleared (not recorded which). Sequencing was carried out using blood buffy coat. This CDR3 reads CASSLRTSGARGTDTQYF. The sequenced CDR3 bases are TGTGCCAGCAGCTTACGGACTAGCGGGGCCCGGGGCACAGATACG.